This T cell receptor (beta chain) was observed in a study of blood T cell repertoires in COVID-19. Whole-study context: Sites across the United States, Italy and Spain contributed samples from acute and convalescent COVID-19. T cells, B-cell-depleted T cells, or PBMCs provided the cDNA or gDNA that served as material.

Trimming took off 0 bases at V and 3 bases at J, with 2 bases between the two ends. This CDR3 has 12 amino acids. Germline CDR1 MNHNY, CDR2 SVGAGI (reference sequence). The authors' processing: Reference gene primer amplification in the assay estimated nucleated cell counts. Sequenced by immunoSEQ multiplex PCR; TCRdb stores in-frame clones only, minus some. Clonal size and the V and J genes are those of that table, whereas D and trimming came from the DNA. The table has roughly 180,000 clones, less than 85% seen once; the top ten hold under 8.5%. The gene calls are TRBV6-6 and TRBJ2-5; D call uncertain. This receptor was identified in a human donor in a cohort sampled during active COVID-19. Sequenced: peripheral blood. The CDR3 DNA reads as TGTGCCAGCAGTTACTCTAAAGAGACCCAGTACTTC. This translates into CASSYSKETQYF.